Listed here are 18 T cell receptor beta chains from one sample, sequenced in a study of PD-1 blockade in classical Hodgkin lymphoma. The data were produced by immunoSEQ multiplex PCR, yet TCRdb's version contains in-frame clones alone and is incomplete. Of 100,000 to 120,000 clones in the sample, 80% to 90% were seen once. Relapses following autologous stem cell transplantation were seen in all patients, with brentuximab vedotin exposure varying. Sequenced here: peripheral blood mononuclear cells (PBMCs), sampled before the second cycle of nivolumab. The receptor source for this set is a human donor with classical Hodgkin lymphoma.

The chain has TRBV14 and TRBJ1-2; D unclear. Per the germline V gene, CDR1 is SGHDN and CDR2 is FVKESK. The CDR3 has 13 residues. With 1 base removed from V and 7 bases from J, the gap between germline ends came to 10 bases. The CDR3 nucleotides are TGTGCCAGCAGCCAAGCAGGTTGGGGTGGCTACACCTTC. Translated: CASSQAGWGGYTF.

The count of this clone is one. The rearrangement uses TRBV5-5 and TRBJ2-1, with 11 bases identical to TRBD2. This CDR3 contains 19 residues. Germline assignment: CDR1 SGHKS and CDR2 YYEKEE (reference sequence). V shed 2 bases and J 1 base; nucleotides not matched to a gene: 11. In nucleotides, the CDR3 is TGTGCCAGCAGCTTAGGTCGGCTAGCGGGAGGAGGGTCCTACAATGAGCAGTTCTTC. It translates to CASSLGRLAGGGSYNEQFF.

The gene calls are TRBV4-2 and TRBJ2-2, with 8 bases fitting TRBD2. Germline-derived CDR1 and CDR2 are LGHNA and YNFKEQ. The CDR3 has 17 amino acids. V shed 1 base, J shed 6 bases, and the junction held 10 bases outside the gene matches. The CDR3 sequence is CASSQGTSRGEAGELFF. CDR3 in DNA: TGTGCCAGCAGCCAAGGGACTAGCCGGGGGGAGGCCGGGGAGCTGTTTTTT.

The V gene is TRBV5-1, the J gene TRBJ1-4; D is ambiguous. This CDR3 has 14 residues. The V and J ends lost 1 base and 3 bases respectively, with 7 bases between them. Germline assignment: CDR1 SGHRS and CDR2 YFSETQ. Here the CDR3 DNA reads TGCGCCAGCAGCTTGACGGGGTCTAATGAAAAACTGTTTTTT. The encoded protein is CASSLTGSNEKLFF.

The rearrangement links TRBV6-5 to TRBJ1-4; 7 nucleotides line up with TRBD1. The CDR3 is 14 residues long. Germline CDR1 is MNHEY and CDR2 is SVGAGI. After removal of 5 bases from V and 8 bases from J, the junction contained 8 bases not matched to a gene. The CDR3 is CASSHRGQREKLFF. As DNA, the CDR3 is TGTGCCAGCAGTCACAGGGGTCAGAGGGAAAAACTGTTTTTT.

There are a few counts of this clone. V gene TRBV6-1 combines with J gene TRBJ2-5, with a weak D call TRBD1 (7 bases). Deletions cut 4 bases from V and 2 bases from J, with 11 bases between. The germline V gene has CDR1 MNHNS and CDR2 SASEGT. The CDR3 is 14 residues long. The CDR3 DNA reads as TGTGCCAGCAGTGTGGCGGGACAGCAAGAGACCCAGTACTTC. This encodes CASSVAGQQETQYF.

The chain uses TRBV19 and TRBJ1-4; D is uncertain. Trimming pared 5 bases from V and 5 bases from J, leaving 18 bases between. The CDR3 totals 16 residues. Germline CDR1 LNHDA, CDR2 SQIVND (reference sequence). Written as DNA, the CDR3 is TGTGCCAGTAGTCTCCAACCTCCGGGGAGGAATGAAAAACTGTTTTTT. The encoded protein is CASSLQPPGRNEKLFF.

The chain links TRBV4-3 to TRBJ1-3; D gene unclear. This CDR3 comprises 18 residues. Germline V gene sequence: CDR1 LGHNA, CDR2 YSLEER. V was cut by 0 bases and J by 3 bases, with 18 bases left in between. CDR3 residues: CASSQDFEQVSFGNTIYF. For the CDR3, the DNA is TGCGCCAGCAGCCAAGACTTCGAGCAGGTTTCCTTTGGAAACACCATATATTTT.

CDR3 nucleotide sequence: TGTGCCAGCAGTAAAGAACAGAACACTGAAGCTTTCTTT. It yields the protein CASSKEQNTEAFF. V is TRBV11-2 and J is TRBJ1-1; no clear D. With 6 bases removed from V and 1 base from J, the gap between germline ends came to 9 bases. Looked up from germline, CDR1 is SGHAT and CDR2 is FQNNGV. The CDR3 extends over 13 amino acids.

The gene calls are TRBV5-4 and TRBJ1-6, with a possible D match to TRBD1 (5 bases). V was pared by 4 bases and J by 13 bases, with 24 bases between. CDR3 length: 16 amino acids. Germline assignment: CDR1 SGHNT and CDR2 YYREEE (reference sequence). CDR3 in amino acids: CASSLDPTVEAYPLHF. The CDR3 region has the DNA TGTGCCAGCAGCCTAGACCCGACAGTGGAAGCCTACCCCCTCCACTTT.

The chain combines TRBV10-2 with TRBJ1-4; D ambiguous. Germline values: CDR1 WSHSY, CDR2 SAAADI. CDR3 size: 16 residues. Trimming stripped 4 bases from V and 8 bases from J, with 20 bases between. In nucleotides, the CDR3 is TGCGCCAGCAGTGGATCCCACGAGGGTGTCGGAGAAAAACTGTTTTTT. Its translation is CASSGSHEGVGEKLFF.

With respect to this clone: A read error may produce the germline difference seen at one junction end. The V gene is TRBV4-2, the J gene TRBJ2-1; 11 bases align to TRBD2. The CDR3 has 17 amino acids. Per germline, CDR1 LGHNA and CDR2 YNFKEQ. CDR3 nucleotide sequence: TGTGCCAGCAGCAAAGACCCGGGACTAGCGGATTACAATGAGCAGTTCTTC. Its protein is CASSKDPGLADYNEQFF.

The genes are TRBV9 and TRBJ2-2; D is uncertain. The CDR3 contains 12 residues. CDR1 and CDR2 (germline): SGDLS, YYNGEE. The V end lost 3 bases, the J end lost 6 bases, and 6 bases lay between the germline ends. CDR3 loop: CASSDLPGELFF. Here the CDR3 DNA reads TGTGCCAGCAGCGACCTCCCCGGGGAGCTGTTTTTT.

This clone showed up just once. V usage is TRBV18 and J usage is TRBJ1-4; 9 nucleotides agree with TRBD1. Losses at the gene ends were 4 bases for V and 8 bases for J; bases not matched to a gene: 5. Germline loops: CDR1 KGHSH, CDR2 LQKENI. CDR3 length equals 14 residues. The CDR3 sequence: CASSLNRGREKLFF. DNA for the CDR3: TGTGCCAGCTCACTCAACAGGGGGCGCGAAAAACTGTTTTTT. Based on the CDR3 plus reference TRBV18 and TRBJ1-4, the full variable domain is NAGVMQNPRHLVRRRGQEARLRCSPMKGHSHVYWYRQLPEEGLKFMVYLQKENIIDESGMPKERFSAEFPKEGPSILRIQQVVRGDSAAYFCASSLNRGREKLFFGSGTQLSVL.

In this sample, this clone turned up once. This chain links TRBV28 with TRBJ2-2; D possibly matches TRBD1 or TRBD2 (5 bases each). The CDR3 has 14 residues. V was cut by 3 bases and J by 6 bases, with 11 bases left in between. The V gene's germline CDR1 is MDHEN and CDR2 SYDVKM. The CDR3 loop is CASSLGRAAGELFF. CDR3 coding DNA: TGTGCCAGCAGTTTGGGGCGAGCGGCCGGGGAGCTGTTTTTT.

This clone was picked up a small number of times. This chain uses TRBV7-2 with TRBJ2-2; D gene unclear. The CDR3 loop spans 12 amino acids. CDR1 is SGHTA, CDR2 FQGNSA, per germline. V was trimmed by 5 bases and J by 6 bases, leaving 7 bases between them. The CDR3 protein is CASSRTPGELFF. The CDR3, as DNA: TGTGCCAGCAGCCGGACCCCCGGGGAGCTGTTTTTT.

CDR3 amino acids: CASSEEGSGNTGELFF. DNA of the CDR3: TGTGCCAGCAGTGAAGAAGGTAGCGGGAACACCGGGGAGCTGTTTTTT. V and J are TRBV2 and TRBJ2-2, with D possibly matching TRBD2 (6 bases). The CDR3 spans 16 residues. CDR1 and CDR2 (germline): SNHLY, FYNNEI. Trimming removed 1 base from V and 1 base from J, with 10 bases in between.

This chain connects TRBV23-1 to TRBJ2-7; the D gene is possibly TRBD1 (5 bases). TRBV23-1 is marked as an open reading frame, function uncertain. The CDR3 consists of 15 residues. V lost 0 bases, J lost 3 bases, and 12 bases lay in between. This CDR3 reads CASSQSLGRDYEQYF. For the CDR3, the DNA is TGCGCCAGCAGTCAATCGCTAGGCAGGGACTACGAGCAGTACTTC.